This TCR beta chain is from a study of memory CD4+ T cells and cytomegalovirus serostatus. The overall study: Donors were healthy Belgian adults, some 10 CMV seropositive and about two dozen seronegative.

The germline V and J ends were trimmed by 4 bases and 3 bases, with 14 bases remaining between them. CDR1 MGHRA and CDR2 YSYEKL come from the germline V gene. The CDR3 is made up of 15 amino acids. As handled by the study authors: Out-of-frame sequences were removed, leaving roughly 2,200,000 distinct TCRbeta sequences. Only in-frame clones appear in the TCRdb table, and some are missing; sequencing was by immunoSEQ multiplex PCR. The D gene and trimming were derived from the DNA, and the V and J assignments and clone size from that table. The sample lists 30,000 to 50,000 clones, 60% to 85% occurring once. Single viable CD3+CD4+CD8-CD45RO+ cells were sorted as the memory CD4+ T cells.

The gene calls are TRBV4-1 and TRBJ2-3; D unresolved. The sequence was obtained from an adult in good health and CMV-seronegative. Input material: memory CD4+ T cells from blood. DNA for the CDR3: TGCGCCAGCAGCCTCAGGCTAGGGCAGACAGATACGCAGTATTTT. It is translated as CASSLRLGQTDTQYF.